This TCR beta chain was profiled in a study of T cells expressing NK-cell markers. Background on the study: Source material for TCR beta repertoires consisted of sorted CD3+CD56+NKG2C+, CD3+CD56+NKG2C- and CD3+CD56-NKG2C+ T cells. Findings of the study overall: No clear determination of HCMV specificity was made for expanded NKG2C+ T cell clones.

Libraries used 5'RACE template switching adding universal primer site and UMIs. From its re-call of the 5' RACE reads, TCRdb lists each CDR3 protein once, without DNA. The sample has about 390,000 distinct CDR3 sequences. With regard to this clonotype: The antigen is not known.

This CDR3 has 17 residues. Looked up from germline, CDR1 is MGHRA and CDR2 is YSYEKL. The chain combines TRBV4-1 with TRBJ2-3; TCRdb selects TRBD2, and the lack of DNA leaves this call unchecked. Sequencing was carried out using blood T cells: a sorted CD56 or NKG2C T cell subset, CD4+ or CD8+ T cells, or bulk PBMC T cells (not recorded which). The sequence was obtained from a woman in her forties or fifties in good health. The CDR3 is CASSQGSLAAYTDTQYF.